The 7 T cell receptor beta chains listed next were all sequenced from one sample in a study of spatial heterogeneity in lung cancer. TCRdb redid the calling of the 5' RACE reads with MiXCR, one entry per CDR3 protein. The sample lists almost 75,000 distinct CDR3 sequences; 10% to 15% were seen once. This sample's time point: sample taken at primary tumor resection. Sequencing covered unsorted whole RNA taken from tumor, nontumor lung or frozen PBMC. The input for sequencing was PBMCs, taken at surgery. The receptors originated from a male donor with early-stage non-small cell lung cancer.

This clonotype was seen more than once but under ten times. This chain joins TRBV5-1 and TRBJ1-2; tentative D call: TRBD1 (5 bases). V gave up 0 bases and J gave up 8 bases, with 14 bases separating them. Germline V gives CDR1 SGHRS, CDR2 YFSETQ. The CDR3 totals 14 residues. In DNA, the CDR3 is TGCGCCAGCAGCTTGGGCGGGGCCTTCCTCGGCTACACCTTC. Protein: CASSLGGAFLGYTF.

Ten or more counts support this clonotype. The junction shows a germline mismatch at one end, possibly a read error. J is TRBJ2-7 and V is TRBV5-1, with a weak D call TRBD2 (6 bases). The germline V gene encodes CDR1 SGHRS and CDR2 YFSETQ. The CDR3 extends over 13 amino acids. The CDR3 DNA reads as TGCGCCAGCGGTGGGGGAGGCTCCGACGAGCAGTACTTC. The encoded protein is CASGGGGSDEQYF.

Only a few counts were recorded for this clonotype. The rearrangement uses TRBV4-3 and TRBJ2-5; 10 positions match TRBD1. In germline, CDR1 is LGHNA, CDR2 YSLEER. The CDR3 loop spans 13 amino acids. With V trimmed by 4 bases and J by 4 bases, 0 bases remained unmatched. CDR3 in amino acids: CASSRDRGETQYF. As DNA, the CDR3 is TGCGCCAGCAGCCGGGACAGGGGAGAGACCCAGTACTTC.

This clonotype was recorded a few times. V is TRBV5-4 and J is TRBJ2-1; TRBD2 matches at 10 bases. V shed 1 base, J shed 6 bases, and the junction held 4 bases outside the gene matches. CDR3 size: 15 residues. Germline-derived CDR1 and CDR2 are SGHNT and YYREEE (reference sequence). This CDR3 is CASSLSSGSSNEQFF. CDR3 coding DNA: TGTGCCAGCAGCTTGTCTAGCGGGAGTTCCAATGAGCAGTTCTTC.

The rearrangement links TRBV12-3 or TRBV12-4 to TRBJ1-1; D remains ambiguous. Between the trimmed V and J ends, which lost 3 bases and 6 bases, there was a span of 17 bases. The CDR3 is 15 amino acids. The CDR3 DNA sequence: TGTGCCAGCAGTTTCCTTCTGGCTGTAAAGTCTGAAGCTTTCTTT. Protein product: CASSFLLAVKSEAFF.

This clonotype was recorded a few times. This sequence joins TRBV7-6 and TRBJ2-1; D gene ambiguous. CDR1 and CDR2 from the germline V gene are SGHVS and FNYEAQ. V lost 5 bases and J lost 10, with 12 bases in between. The CDR3 contains 12 residues. The DNA for the CDR3 is TGTGCCAGCAGCCTCCCATTGGGGGAGCAGTTCTTC. Translated: CASSLPLGEQFF. Variable domain in full (rest from reference TRBV7-6 and TRBJ2-1): GAGVSQSPRYKVTKRGQDVALRCDPISGHVSLYWYRQALGQGPEFLTYFNYEAQQDKSGLPNDRFSAERPEGSISTLTIQRTEQRDSAMYRCASSLPLGEQFFGPGTRLTVL.

In its sample, this clonotype was seen many times. The rearrangement joins TRBV5-1 to TRBJ2-5; 8 bases fit TRBD2. Germline-derived CDR1 and CDR2 are SGHRS and YFSETQ. The CDR3 covers 13 residues. After removal of 10 bases from V and 3 bases from J, the junction contained 8 bases not matched to a gene. CDR3 sequence (DNA): TGCGCCGACCGCGCAGCGGGGGAAGAGACCCAGTACTTC. Translation: CADRAAGEETQYF.